The next 28 T cell receptor beta chains were all read from a single sample in a study of control samples from healthy donors and cancer patients (dated by TCRdb to 2018 to 2020). The library was made by the immunoSEQ multiplex PCR assay. TCRdb's version of the immuneACCESS table is confined to in-frame rearrangements and falls short of the full clone set. An unresolved V gene accounts for under half of the shortfall where checked; the remainder is of unknown origin. This sample has 160,000 or so clones in its table, and more than 85% of those were observed once. Approximately 2.5% of the sample is taken by the ten largest. Input material: blood. These receptor sequences come from a man aged 50-60 years in good health.

The chain links TRBV6-5 to TRBJ1-1; maybe TRBD1 (5 bases). The CDR3 loop spans 14 amino acids. Germline values: CDR1 MNHEY, CDR2 SVGAGI. With 6 bases removed from V and 0 bases from J, the gap between germline ends came to 11 bases. The CDR3 region is CASRGDFMNTEAFF. DNA of the CDR3: TGTGCCAGCAGGGGGGACTTTATGAACACTGAAGCTTTCTTT.

V and J are TRBV5-4 and TRBJ1-2, with 7 bases that match TRBD1. The V gene end was trimmed by 1 base and the J gene end by 8 bases; junction bases not matched to a gene: 5. The CDR3 is 13 amino acids. Per germline, CDR1 SGHNT and CDR2 YYREEE (reference sequence). Written as DNA, the CDR3 is TGTGCCAGCAGCTTGAACAGGGGTTTAGGCTACACCTTC. Its protein is CASSLNRGLGYTF.

This chain uses TRBV18 with TRBJ1-1; tentatively, D is TRBD1 (5 bases). V shed 2 bases and J shed 11 bases, with 9 bases lying between them. This CDR3 spans 11 amino acids. CDR1 KGHSH and CDR2 LQKENI come from the germline V gene. This chain's CDR3 is CASSPGGEAFF. In DNA form, the CDR3 reads TGTGCCAGCTCACCAGGGGGAGAGGCTTTCTTT. The entire variable domain, with the rest obtained from reference TRBV18 and TRBJ1-1, is as follows: NAGVMQNPRHLVRRRGQEARLRCSPMKGHSHVYWYRQLPEEGLKFMVYLQKENIIDESGMPKERFSAEFPKEGPSILRIQQVVRGDSAAYFCASSPGGEAFFGQGTRLTVV.

This rearrangement joins TRBV19 to TRBJ2-7; D is unresolved. Germline lookup yields CDR1 LNHDA and CDR2 SQIVND (reference sequence). The CDR3 is 11 amino acids. Trimming took off 4 bases at V and 5 bases at J, with 6 bases between the two ends. This chain's CDR3 is CASSKRDEQYF. The CDR3 DNA is TGTGCCAGTAGTAAACGCGACGAGCAGTACTTC.

V is TRBV5-1 and J is TRBJ1-3; 8 bases map to TRBD1. CDR3 length: 15 amino acids. Unmatched junction bases numbered 0, after V lost 0 bases and J lost 1 base. The V gene's germline CDR1 is SGHRS and CDR2 YFSETQ. CDR3 nucleotide sequence: TGCGCCAGCAGCTTGGGGACAGGGTCTGGAAACACCATATATTTT. It yields the protein CASSLGTGSGNTIYF.

J is TRBJ2-5 and V is TRBV24-1; a weak D match, TRBD2 (5 bases). The germline V gene has CDR1 KGHDR and CDR2 SFDVKD. Deletions cut 5 bases from V and 0 bases from J, with 9 bases between. CDR3 length equals 14 residues. In DNA form, the CDR3 reads TGTGCCACCAGTGCGTCGGGGTACCAAGAGACCCAGTACTTC. It translates to CATSASGYQETQYF.

The gene calls are TRBV12-3 or TRBV12-4 and TRBJ1-2; 8 bases map to TRBD1. Unmatched junction bases numbered 9, after V lost 7 bases and J lost 8 bases. The CDR3 sequence is 13 residues long. CDR3 in amino acids: CASTLSGGRGYTF. In DNA form, the CDR3 reads TGTGCCAGCACCTTATCAGGGGGCCGCGGCTACACCTTC.

V usage is TRBV7-2 and J usage is TRBJ2-5; 10 bases align to TRBD2. Germline assignment: CDR1 SGHTA and CDR2 FQGNSA. The CDR3 is 18 residues long. V gave up 1 base and J gave up 1 base; unmatched junction bases: 9. The CDR3 coding sequence is TGTGCCAGCAGCTTAGGGAGGCTAGCGGGGGACCCCCAAGAGACCCAGTACTTC. Translating gives CASSLGRLAGDPQETQYF.

This chain connects TRBV5-1 to TRBJ1-2; D remains unclear. Germline CDR1 and CDR2: SGHRS and YFSETQ. V was pared by 0 bases and J by 8 bases, with 11 bases between. The length of the CDR3 is 13 residues. This CDR3 is CASSLGGSRGYTF. In nucleotides, the CDR3 is TGCGCCAGCAGCTTGGGAGGGTCTCGGGGCTACACCTTC. Full variable domain (rest looked up from reference TRBV5-1 and TRBJ1-2): KAGVTQTPRYLIKTRGQQVTLSCSPISGHRSVSWYQQTPGQGLQFLFEYFSETQRNKGNFPGRFSGRQFSNSRSEMNVSTLELGDSALYLCASSLGGSRGYTFGSGTRLTVV.

This rearrangement joins TRBV11-2 to TRBJ1-4; a weak D match, TRBD1 (5 bases). The germline CDR1 and CDR2 sequences are SGHAT and FQNNGV. The V end lost 1 base, the J end lost 5 bases, and 11 bases lay between the germline ends. The CDR3 runs 15 residues. The CDR3 coding sequence is TGTGCCAGCAGCTTAGTTCCCAGGGCGAATGAAAAACTGTTTTTT. Translated, it gives CASSLVPRANEKLFF.

The rearrangement joins TRBV12-5 to TRBJ2-2; no clear D gene. Germline V gene lookup returns CDR1 LGHNT and CDR2 FRNRAP. This CDR3 is 12 amino acids long. Trimming pared 0 bases from V and 6 bases from J, leaving 2 bases between. In DNA form, the CDR3 reads TGTGCTAGTGGTTTGGTAGCCGGGGAGCTGTTTTTT. It specifies CASGLVAGELFF.

V and J are TRBV5-1 and TRBJ2-5; 10 nucleotides match TRBD1. Germline V CDR1 and CDR2: SGHRS, YFSETQ. V was pared by 4 bases and J by 5 bases, with 8 bases of the junction left unmatched. The CDR3 consists of 15 residues. In nucleotides, the CDR3 is TGCGCCAGCAGCACTTCCGGGACAGGGGTCGAGACCCAGTACTTC. It is translated as CASSTSGTGVETQYF. The whole variable domain, remainder taken from reference TRBV5-1 and TRBJ2-5, is KAGVTQTPRYLIKTRGQQVTLSCSPISGHRSVSWYQQTPGQGLQFLFEYFSETQRNKGNFPGRFSGRQFSNSRSEMNVSTLELGDSALYLCASSTSGTGVETQYFGPGTRLLVL.

The chain recombines TRBV12-5 with TRBJ1-1; D is possibly TRBD1 (5 bases). Trimming removed 7 bases at V and 5 bases at J, with 17 bases between. The CDR3 is 14 amino acids. The germline V gene encodes CDR1 LGHNT and CDR2 FRNRAP. CDR3 in DNA: TGTGCTAGTGCTTCCGCGGGGCTAGGGACTGAAGCTTTCTTT. Translating gives CASASAGLGTEAFF.

The chain uses TRBV5-1 and TRBJ2-7; TRBD1 aligns across 7 bases. V was clipped by 0 bases and J by 3 bases; unmatched bases: 3. From germline, CDR1 is SGHRS and CDR2 YFSETQ. This CDR3 contains 14 residues. The CDR3 DNA follows: TGCGCCAGCAGCTTGGCGGGACAGATCTACGAGCAGTACTTC. Encoded protein: CASSLAGQIYEQYF.

The rearrangement links TRBV18 to TRBJ2-7; 8 positions match TRBD1. V was pared by 3 bases and J by 7 bases, with 14 bases of the junction left unmatched. Per germline, CDR1 KGHSH and CDR2 LQKENI. This CDR3 region has 16 residues. In DNA form, the CDR3 reads TGTGCCAGCTCACCGCCAAACTTCCAGGGGGCGGTTGAGCAGTACTTC. Translating it yields CASSPPNFQGAVEQYF.

The chain has TRBV2 and TRBJ2-3, with a weak D call TRBD2 (5 bases). The germline V gene has CDR1 SNHLY and CDR2 FYNNEI. The CDR3 has 16 residues. Trimming took off 3 bases at V and 0 bases at J, with 13 bases between the two ends. The CDR3, as DNA: TGTGCCAGCAGTGACTTCTTGCGGGCTAGCACAGATACGCAGTATTTT. It codes for CASSDFLRASTDTQYF.

The rearrangement links TRBV7-2 to TRBJ1-5, with TRBD1 matching 8 bases. Germline CDR1 reads SGHTA; CDR2 reads FQGNSA. V shed 4 bases, J shed 2 bases, and the junction held 1 base outside the gene matches. The CDR3 consists of 14 residues. The chain's CDR3 is CASSSDRGNQPQHF. CDR3 coding DNA: TGTGCCAGCAGCTCGGACAGGGGCAATCAGCCCCAGCATTTT. The full variable domain, rest sourced from reference TRBV7-2 and TRBJ1-5, is GAGVSQSPSNKVTEKGKDVELRCDPISGHTALYWYRQSLGQGLEFLIYFQGNSAPDKSGLPSDRFSAERTGGSVSTLTIQRTQQEDSAVYLCASSSDRGNQPQHFGDGTRLSIL.

In its sample, this clone was seen once. The chain combines TRBV4-1 with TRBJ2-2; 9 bases fit TRBD2. CDR1 is MGHRA and CDR2 is YSYEKL in the germline V gene. The junction had 5 bases not matched to a gene; V was cut back by 1 base and J by 5 bases. This CDR3 contains 16 residues. The CDR3 nucleotides read TGCGCCAGCAGCCAAGTGGGCGGGAGGGTGACCGGGGAGCTGTTTTTT. Translation: CASSQVGGRVTGELFF.

The chain links TRBV6-4 to TRBJ1-2; 9 bases are a match to TRBD1. CDR3 length: 15 residues. The J segment lost 8 bases and the V segment lost 5 bases, leaving 12 bases of the junction unmatched. Germline values: CDR1 MRHNA, CDR2 SNTAGT. CDR3 residues: CASSSFSGTGNGYTF. The CDR3 nucleotides read TGTGCCAGCAGTAGCTTTTCCGGGACAGGGAACGGCTACACCTTC.

This rearrangement joins TRBV5-1 to TRBJ2-7, with 13 bases fitting TRBD2. The V and J ends lost 1 base and 6 bases, in that order; junction bases with no gene match: 10. The V gene's germline CDR1 is SGHRS and CDR2 YFSETQ. This CDR3 is built from 17 residues. The CDR3: CASSLTGTSGMKGEQYF. CDR3 nucleotide sequence: TGCGCCAGCAGCTTGACGGGGACTAGCGGGATGAAGGGCGAGCAGTACTTC.

V gene TRBV5-1 combines with J gene TRBJ2-5; 7 bases align to TRBD1. The V segment lost 2 bases and the J segment 11 bases; nucleotides outside the gene matches: 12. The CDR3 is made up of 14 amino acids. Looked up from germline, CDR1 is SGHRS and CDR2 is YFSETQ. The chain's CDR3 is CASSFGQADQTQYF. CDR3 bases: TGCGCCAGCAGCTTCGGACAGGCGGACCAAACACAGTACTTC.

The chain carries TRBV5-1 and TRBJ1-3; D not resolved. Trimming cost V 0 bases and J 8 bases, with 6 bases left between them. CDR3 length: 12 amino acids. Germline lookup yields CDR1 SGHRS and CDR2 YFSETQ. The CDR3 sequence is CASSLDGDTIYF. CDR3 sequence (DNA): TGCGCCAGCAGCTTGGATGGGGACACCATATATTTT.

J is TRBJ1-1 and V is TRBV28, with D maybe TRBD1 (6 bases). CDR1 is MDHEN and CDR2 is SYDVKM in the germline V gene. The V end lost 7 bases, the J end lost 0 bases, and 18 bases lay between the germline ends. The CDR3 covers 16 residues. The CDR3 loop is CASTTQGRRMNTEAFF. The CDR3 DNA is TGTGCCAGCACTACACAGGGACGGCGGATGAACACTGAAGCTTTCTTT.

The gene calls are TRBV2 and TRBJ1-2, with D possibly matching TRBD1 (6 bases). CDR3 size: 14 residues. CDR1 is SNHLY and CDR2 is FYNNEI in the germline V gene. Trimming removed 6 bases at V and 1 base at J, with 12 bases between. For the CDR3, the DNA is TGTGCCAGCAGCCCGGGGACAAATAACTATGGCTACACCTTC. Translation gives CASSPGTNNYGYTF.

CDR3 nucleotide sequence: TGTGCCAGCAGTGAATCTCTGGGAGCGCCTTACGAGCAGTACTTC. Translating it yields CASSESLGAPYEQYF. The chain joins TRBV25-1 to TRBJ2-7, with D possibly matching TRBD2 (5 bases). The CDR3 loop spans 15 amino acids. Looked up from germline, CDR1 is MGHDK and CDR2 is SYGVNS. The germline V and J ends were trimmed by 1 base and 4 bases, with 14 bases remaining between them.

The rearrangement links TRBV19 to TRBJ2-7; D may match TRBD1 or TRBD2 (5 bases each). The germline V gene encodes CDR1 LNHDA and CDR2 SQIVND (reference sequence). This CDR3 region has 17 residues. With 0 bases removed from V and 0 bases from J, the gap between germline ends came to 15 bases. The CDR3 loop is CASSIDYWGPGSYEQYF. The DNA of the CDR3 is TGTGCCAGTAGTATAGATTATTGGGGACCCGGCTCCTACGAGCAGTACTTC.

V usage is TRBV24-1 and J usage is TRBJ2-2, with 13 bases aligning to TRBD2. In germline, CDR1 is KGHDR, CDR2 SFDVKD. The CDR3 totals 16 residues. The V gene end was trimmed by 3 bases and the J gene end by 6 bases; junction bases not matched to a gene: 3. CDR3 DNA sequence: TGTGCCACCAGTGATCGGACTAGCGGGAGATCCGGGGAGCTGTTTTTT. Translated: CATSDRTSGRSGELFF.

The chain employs TRBV7-6 and TRBJ2-1; D gene ambiguous. Between the trimmed V and J ends, which lost 7 bases and 2 bases, there was a span of 18 bases. CDR1 is SGHVS, CDR2 FNYEAQ, per germline. The CDR3 extends over 16 amino acids. The CDR3 bases are TGTGCCAGCAACCTTAGAGGTTCAGGAACCTACAATGAGCAGTTCTTC. Translating it yields CASNLRGSGTYNEQFF.